This TCR beta chain emerged from a study of neoadjuvant anti-PD-1 for oral cavity cancer. This clone appeared a single time. Tumor libraries mostly used around 4.8 ug genomic DNA, two replicates each. Measured with immunoSEQ multiplex PCR; TCRdb has only the in-frame clones, and not every one. The sample has 7,000 to 8,500 clones; roughly 58% are singletons. CDR1 and CDR2 from the germline V gene are MNHNY and SVGAGI (reference sequence). The CDR3 totals 13 residues. The germline V and J ends were trimmed by 5 bases and 4 bases, with 11 bases remaining between them. The V gene is TRBV6-6, the J gene TRBJ1-2, with D possibly being TRBD1 (5 bases). The clonotype was recovered from a person aged 40 to 85 with oral cavity squamous cell carcinoma. Material: tumor tissue, obtained before nivolumab (anti-PD-1) treatment. Here the CDR3 reads CASSLRDGYGYTF. As DNA, the CDR3 is TGTGCCAGCAGTCTCCGGGACGGCTATGGCTACACCTTC.